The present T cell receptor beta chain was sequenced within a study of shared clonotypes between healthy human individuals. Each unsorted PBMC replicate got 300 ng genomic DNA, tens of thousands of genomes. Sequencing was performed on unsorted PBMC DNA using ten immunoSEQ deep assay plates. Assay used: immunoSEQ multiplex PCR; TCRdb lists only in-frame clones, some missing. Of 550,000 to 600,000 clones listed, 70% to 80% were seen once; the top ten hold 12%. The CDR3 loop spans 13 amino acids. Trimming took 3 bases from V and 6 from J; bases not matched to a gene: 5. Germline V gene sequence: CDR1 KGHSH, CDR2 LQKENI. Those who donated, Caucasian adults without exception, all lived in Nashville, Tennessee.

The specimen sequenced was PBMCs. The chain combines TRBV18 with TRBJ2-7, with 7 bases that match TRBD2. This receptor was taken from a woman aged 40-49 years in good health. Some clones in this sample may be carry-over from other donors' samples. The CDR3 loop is CASSPTWGGEQYF. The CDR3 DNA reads TGTGCCAGCTCACCCACATGGGGGGGCGAGCAGTACTTC.